The entry below gives a single T cell receptor (beta chain) sequence along with its context. The specificity of this receptor is unknown. No base-level quality is on record; no much larger clone is a single base apart. This sample was taken from a study of identical twins (dated by TCRdb to between 2015 and 2016). Regarding the study in general: To test whether fetal clonotypes persist, this study deep-sequenced TCR alpha and beta repertoires from monozygotic twins, from unrelated adults of various ages, and from cord blood. Replicate twin experiments were performed at different times using different library preparation protocols to rule out contamination.

Every donor in the study was a healthy Caucasian. Three pairs of female monozygotic twins, all aged 18 to 29 years, were included in the twin cohort. RNA for TCR libraries was isolated from peripheral blood mononuclear cells. The library was generated by 5' RACE. Sequencing was performed on an Illumina HiSeq 2000. A universal primer binding site was added through template switching, and the final cDNA carried a unique molecular identifier so that TCR cDNA molecules could be counted accurately. Specific primers in the conserved constant-segment region were used to synthesize first-strand cDNA for the TCR alpha and beta chains. To control for contamination, every cDNA library was double barcoded, receiving both a SMART-Mk sample barcode and Illumina barcodes. Two successive PCR steps introduced TruSeq adapter sequences along with Illumina sample barcodes. The TCR alpha and beta cDNA libraries were sequenced on the Illumina HiSeq platform using custom primers. On the study's bioinformatics: Raw reads were processed with MiGEC to extract unique molecular identifiers, and MiXCR was used to determine CDR3 positions. Recombination models were inferred per individual with the repgenHMM and IGoR tools using an EM algorithm. Shared clonotypes were analyzed with the tcR package in R, and sharing was normalized by the product of cloneset sizes. To study raw recombination without the effects of thymic and clonal selection, out-of-frame nonproductive sequences were analyzed. TCRdb itself trimmed the public reads at Q25 with fastp, ran MiXCR and retained productive beta chains. Entries that share a CDR3 protein sequence are merged under the most common genes and DNA. The V and J calls were determined by TCRdb, not by the authors. The sample yields hundreds of thousands of distinct CDR3 sequences; 15% to 20% were counted once. Of the sample, about an eighth is held by the ten largest clones.

Paper-wide results and their limitations: Out-of-frame TCR alpha sharing in monozygotic twins was systematically underestimated by recombination models, whereas sharing between unrelated individuals was in agreement with the recombination models. Excess twin sharing in beta out-of-frame sequences was weaker because fewer shared sequences lowered the signal-to-noise ratio. Because the same donors could not be followed over many years, the conclusions relied on cross-sectional statistical analysis. Zero-insertion analyses could be partly confounded by invariant T cells such as MAIT and iNKT, although diverse VJ usage argued against such confounding for most clonotypes. Fewer insertions were carried by abundant cord blood beta clonotypes; a weaker similar trend was observed in young adult naive repertoires, while no such trend was observed in memory repertoires. Compared with coincidental sharing between unrelated individuals, an excess of low generation-probability sequences was observed among out-of-frame TCR alpha sequences shared between twins.

The sample was also reused in another study, on T cells expressing NK-cell markers. The second study's paper adds: Three sorted T-cell subsets (CD3+CD56+NKG2C+, CD3+CD56+NKG2C- and CD3+CD56-NKG2C+) from about 8 donors had their TCR beta-chain repertoires profiled. Among the eight sequenced donors, seven were HCMV-seropositive and one was HCMV-seronegative. In several experiments an anti-gammadeltaTCR antibody was added to restrict sorting to alphabetaTCR-expressing T cells. In several donors, the dominant CD3+CD56+NKG2C+ clonotypes were found to rank among the top 10 CD8+ clonotypes and to make up 1.0-7.0% of CD8+ T cells. Those dominant clonotypes were again the most abundant among CD3+CD56-NKG2C+ cells in a few donors, at about 28.3-65%. Whether the expanded NKG2C-expressing T cell clones were specific for HCMV antigens was left unclear. The eight sequenced donors were randomly selected healthy volunteers, three men and five women. A commercial ELISA kit detecting HCMV-specific IgG in serum was used to determine HCMV serostatus. For a handful of donors, bulk peripheral blood T-cell repertoires were also sequenced from unsorted PBMC. MIGEC was used to demultiplex reads and group reads by UMI, and MiTCR was used to assemble and quantify clonotypes. Only TCR cDNA sequences supported by at least two reads were kept to exclude erroneous sequences. The tcR package was used for downstream repertoire analysis, and clonotypes were matched between fractions using CDR3 nucleotide sequence together with V segment. VDJmatch was used to annotate antigen specificity against VDJdb, with one amino acid substitution allowed in CDR3.

The sequenced sample consisted of PBMCs. This TCR derives from a woman between 18 and 29 years old in good health.

CDR3 region: CASSLEVRNTEAFF. In nucleotides, the sequence is TGCGCCAGCAGCTTGGAGGTCAGAAACACTGAAGCTTTCTTT. The V and J segments used are TRBV5-1 and TRBJ1-1, with no reliable assignment of the D segment. Inclusive of the bounding cysteine and phenylalanine, the CDR3 is 14 residues long. Only the CDR3 part of the read is kept: 42 bases, read in frame from the first base. CDR1 SGHRS and CDR2 YFSETQ were looked up in the germline V gene. Trimming takes 0 bases from V and 2 bases from J, and the germline ends sit 8 bases apart.